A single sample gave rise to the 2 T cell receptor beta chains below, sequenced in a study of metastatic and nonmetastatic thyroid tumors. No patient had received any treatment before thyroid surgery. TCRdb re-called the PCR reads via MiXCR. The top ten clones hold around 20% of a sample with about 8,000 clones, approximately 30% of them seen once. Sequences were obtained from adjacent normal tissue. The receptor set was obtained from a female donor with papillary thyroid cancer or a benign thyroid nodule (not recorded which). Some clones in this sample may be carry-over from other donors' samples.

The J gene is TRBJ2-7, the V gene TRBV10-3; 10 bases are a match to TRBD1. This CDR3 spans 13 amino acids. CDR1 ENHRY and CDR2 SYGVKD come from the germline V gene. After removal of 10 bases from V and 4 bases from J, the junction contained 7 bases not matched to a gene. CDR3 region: CATKDRGLYEQYF. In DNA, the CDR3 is TGTGCCACCAAGGACAGGGGGTTATACGAGCAGTACTTC.

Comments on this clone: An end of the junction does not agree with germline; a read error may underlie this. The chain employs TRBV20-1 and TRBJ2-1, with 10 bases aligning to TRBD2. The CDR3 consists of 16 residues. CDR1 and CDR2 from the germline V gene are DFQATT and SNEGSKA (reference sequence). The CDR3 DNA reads TGCATTGCTAGAGGACCTAAGAGCGGGAGGGCCGGTGAGCAGTTCTTC. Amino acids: CIARGPKSGRAGEQFF.